These T cell receptor beta chains were read from a single sample in a study of PD-1 blockade in classical Hodgkin lymphoma. Here immunoSEQ multiplex PCR was the method, and the copy in TCRdb shows in-frame clones only, minus some. The sample gives 66,000 or so clones, 71% of which show up once; roughly 9.1% is in the top ten. Source: peripheral blood mononuclear cells (PBMCs), taken before the second cycle of nivolumab. The receptors come from a human donor with classical Hodgkin lymphoma. CDR3s include the opening cysteine and the closing phenylalanine or tryptophan. Fields, in order: V gene, D gene, J gene, clone size, CDR3 protein, CDR3 DNA. The D gene is left open where the match is weak. Size tells how often a clone was seen (once, few, many) or the class of an expanded clone, and some rows leave it out.

TRBV30	.	TRBJ2-3	.	CAWSVPRLTSTDTQYF	TGTGCCTGGAGTGTTCCGAGACTGACTAGCACAGATACGCAGTATTTT
TRBV28	TRBD1	TRBJ2-7	.	CASSSGTGSYEQYF	TGTGCCAGCAGTTCCGGGACAGGCTCCTACGAGCAGTACTTC
TRBV2	.	TRBJ2-3	.	CASSFQTDTQYF	TGTGCCAGCAGTTTCCAGACAGATACGCAGTATTTT
TRBV28	.	TRBJ2-6	once	CASSFLSGANVLTF	TGTGCCAGCAGTTTTCTCTCTGGGGCCAACGTCCTGACTTTC
TRBV5-6	.	TRBJ2-7	.	CASSLYQGGEQYF	TGTGCCAGCAGCTTGTATCAGGGCGGCGAGCAGTACTTC
TRBV12-5	.	TRBJ2-1	.	CASGWLRGAQYNEQFF	TGTGCTAGTGGTTGGCTTCGGGGGGCCCAATACAATGAGCAGTTCTTC
TRBV2	.	TRBJ2-7	.	CASRWGDSYEQYF	TGTGCCAGCAGGTGGGGGGACAGCTACGAGCAGTACTTC
TRBV28	TRBD1	TRBJ2-5	few	CASSPTGVKTQYF	TGTGCCAGCAGCCCTACAGGGGTAAAGACCCAGTACTTC
TRBV7-9	.	TRBJ1-2	.	CASSSGSYGYTF	TGTGCCAGCAGCTCCGGGTCCTATGGCTACACCTTC
TRBV30	TRBD2	TRBJ2-5	.	CAWTSGGTKETQYF	TGTGCCTGGACTAGCGGGGGGACCAAAGAGACCCAGTACTTC
TRBV7-9	.	TRBJ2-1	.	CASSLNVGRLGNEQFF	TGTGCCAGCAGCTTAAATGTCGGGAGACTCGGGAATGAGCAGTTCTTC
TRBV5-1	.	TRBJ2-5	.	CASSWAGQETQYF	TGCGCCAGCAGCTGGGCGGGGCAAGAGACCCAGTACTTC
TRBV30	TRBD1	TRBJ2-5	.	CATGQTTGTQYF	TGTGCTACGGGACAGACCACAGGGACCCAGTACTTC
TRBV15	.	TRBJ2-5	.	CATSRERMYQETQYF	TGTGCCACCAGCAGAGAACGCATGTACCAAGAGACCCAGTACTTC
TRBV11-1	TRBD1	TRBJ1-5	.	CASSATQGRNQPQHF	TGTGCCAGCAGCGCTACACAGGGGAGGAATCAGCCCCAGCATTTT
TRBV6-6	TRBD1	TRBJ1-1	.	CASDISTGEGTEAFF	TGTGCCAGTGATATTAGCACAGGGGAAGGCACTGAAGCTTTCTTT
TRBV7-2	TRBD1	TRBJ1-1	.	CASSSEGQLSTEAFF	TGTGCCAGCAGCTCAGAGGGACAGCTTTCCACTGAAGCTTTCTTT
TRBV19	.	TRBJ1-5	few	CASSQGAKPQHF	TGTGCCAGTAGCCAGGGTGCAAAGCCCCAGCATTTT
TRBV11-2	.	TRBJ1-2	.	CASSFTGTPESSGYTF	TGTGCCAGCAGCTTTACAGGGACCCCCGAATCTAGTGGCTACACCTTC
TRBV10-3	TRBD2	TRBJ2-1	.	CAISVGLPYNEQFF	TGTGCCATCAGTGTGGGACTACCTTACAATGAGCAGTTCTTC
TRBV18	TRBD2	TRBJ2-2	.	CASSPGLADSTGELFF	TGTGCCAGCTCACCAGGACTAGCGGATTCCACCGGGGAGCTGTTTTTT
TRBV6-1	.	TRBJ2-7	.	CASSWAATSSYEQYF	TGTGCCAGCAGTTGGGCCGCTACTTCCTCCTACGAGCAGTACTTC
TRBV2	.	TRBJ2-3	.	CASRSRESTDTQYF	TGTGCCAGCAGAAGCAGGGAGAGCACAGATACGCAGTATTTT
TRBV5-1	TRBD1	TRBJ2-2	.	CASSPRDRANTGELFF	TGCGCCAGCAGCCCCCGGGACAGGGCTAACACCGGGGAGCTGTTTTTT
TRBV25-1	.	TRBJ1-2	.	CASSTGPTNYGYTF	TGTGCCAGCAGTACCGGACCTACTAACTATGGCTACACCTTC
TRBV7-2	.	TRBJ2-1	.	CASSLSGSGGAGRHEQFF	TGTGCCAGCAGCTTATCGGGTTCTGGGGGGGCTGGGAGGCATGAGCAGTTCTTC
TRBV7-8	.	TRBJ1-1	.	CASSTTPRGVNTEAFF	TGTGCCAGCAGCACCACTCCGCGCGGTGTCAACACTGAAGCTTTCTTT
TRBV28	.	TRBJ1-1	.	CASSLFSGLNTEAFF	TGTGCCAGCAGTTTATTCAGCGGGTTGAACACTGAAGCTTTCTTT
TRBV4-1	.	TRBJ2-7	.	CASSHTGASSYEQYF	TGCGCCAGCAGCCATACCGGGGCCTCCTCCTACGAGCAGTACTTC
TRBV5-4	TRBD1	TRBJ2-7	few	CASSPTGLSYEQYF	TGTGCCAGCAGCCCGACAGGGCTCTCCTACGAGCAGTACTTC
TRBV10-3	TRBD2	TRBJ2-2	.	CAAQVREGNTGELFF	TGTGCCGCCCAAGTTCGGGAGGGGAACACCGGGGAGCTGTTTTTT
TRBV5-1	TRBD2	TRBJ2-1	few	CASSLTSGGGNEQFF	TGCGCCAGCAGCCTGACTAGCGGGGGAGGGAATGAGCAGTTCTTC
TRBV6-1	TRBD1	TRBJ2-1	.	CASSGQGAYNEQFF	TGTGCCAGCAGCGGACAGGGGGCCTACAATGAGCAGTTCTTC
TRBV11-3	TRBD1	TRBJ1-5	.	CASSFPFGTAALHF	TGTGCCAGCAGCTTTCCCTTTGGGACAGCTGCTTTGCATTTT
TRBV4-1	TRBD1	TRBJ2-3	few	CASSQDQGDDTQYF	TGCGCCAGCAGCCAAGATCAGGGGGATGATACGCAGTATTTT
TRBV13	.	TRBJ2-6	once	CASSSDYSGANVLTF	TGTGCCAGCAGCTCGGACTACTCTGGGGCCAACGTCCTGACTTTC
TRBV11-3	TRBD1	TRBJ1-1	.	CASSGTGVSTEAFF	TGTGCCAGCAGCGGGACAGGGGTGAGCACTGAAGCTTTCTTT
TRBV7-8	.	TRBJ2-3	.	CASSLGSTDTQYF	TGTGCCAGCAGCCTAGGATCCACAGATACGCAGTATTTT
TRBV7-8	TRBD1	TRBJ2-2	.	CASSKEVNRGTGELFF	TGTGCCAGCAGCAAAGAGGTTAACAGGGGCACCGGGGAGCTGTTTTTT
TRBV5-1	.	TRBJ1-1	.	CASSLEGAGTEAFF	TGCGCCAGCAGCTTGGAAGGGGCTGGCACTGAAGCTTTCTTT
TRBV30	.	TRBJ2-3	.	CAWSLDITDTQYF	TGTGCCTGGAGTCTGGACATCACAGATACGCAGTATTTT
TRBV9	TRBD2	TRBJ2-3	.	CASSASGGAADTQYF	TGTGCCAGCAGTGCTAGCGGGGGGGCCGCAGATACGCAGTATTTT
TRBV11-1	.	TRBJ1-2	.	CASSYRDGHYGYTF	TGTGCCAGCAGCTACCGGGACGGACACTATGGCTACACCTTC
TRBV6-5	TRBD1	TRBJ1-2	.	CASSYGTGSGYTF	TGTGCCAGCAGTTACGGGACAGGGAGTGGCTACACCTTC
TRBV15	.	TRBJ1-1	.	CATSEETNIEAFF	TGTGCCACCAGCGAAGAAACAAACATTGAAGCTTTCTTT
TRBV30	.	TRBJ2-2	.	CAWSVLNTGELFF	TGTGCCTGGAGTGTACTCAACACCGGGGAGCTGTTTTTT